The next 8 T cell receptor beta chains were all read from a single sample in a study of T-cell memory formation after mild COVID-19. TCRdb itself ran the 5' RACE reads through MiXCR, one entry per CDR3 protein. Counted here are some 310,000 distinct CDR3 sequences, 20% to 25% occurring once; the ten biggest clones make up roughly 23%. The specimen was PBMCs or a T cell subset sorted from them (not recorded which). Receptor source: a man between 18 and 35 years old who had mild COVID-19 (a few samples of this study predate the infection). Cell type and time point are not known.

The genes are TRBV11-1 and TRBJ2-2, with D unresolved. Germline CDR1 reads SGHAT; CDR2 reads FQDESV (reference sequence). Trimming shortened V by 7 bases and J by 8 bases, and 11 bases separated the two germline ends. The CDR3 loop spans 12 amino acids. CDR3 bases: TGTGCCAGCACTCGACCTGGAGGGGAGCTGTTTTTT. It is translated as CASTRPGGELFF.

The chain couples TRBV4-1 to TRBJ2-1, with D possibly TRBD2 on 7 matching bases. V lost 4 bases and J lost 6, with 16 bases in between. Germline lookup yields CDR1 MGHRA and CDR2 YSYEKL. The CDR3 is 15 residues long. In DNA form, the CDR3 reads TGCGCCAGCAGCCCATTGGGGGCTAGCGGCAATGAGCAGTTCTTC. Protein product: CASSPLGASGNEQFF.

The rearrangement joins TRBV3-1 to TRBJ2-3; 8 bases agree with TRBD2. The CDR3 runs 15 residues. Trimming cost V 1 base and J 7 bases; bases outside gene matches: 7. Germline CDR1 and CDR2: LGHDT and YNNKEL (reference sequence). The CDR3 sequence: CASSQAGGPLNTQYF. The CDR3 coding sequence is TGTGCCAGCAGCCAAGCGGGGGGGCCCCTAAATACGCAGTATTTT.

This clonotype was observed a handful of times. The genes are TRBV6-5 and TRBJ2-5, with 11 bases identical to TRBD2. After removal of 8 bases from V and 1 base from J, the junction contained 12 bases not matched to a gene. Germline CDR1 is MNHEY and CDR2 is SVGAGI. CDR3 length equals 17 residues. DNA for the CDR3: TGTGCCAGCCCCCGTCGGACTAGCGGGTTGCTCCAAGAGACCCAGTACTTC. Protein product: CASPRRTSGLLQETQYF.

The genes are TRBV12-5 and TRBJ1-6; no clear D. Looked up from germline, CDR1 is LGHNT and CDR2 is FRNRAP. V was pared by 0 bases and J by 16 bases, with 10 bases between. The CDR3 runs to 12 residues. The CDR3 sequence: CASGLVRADLHF. The CDR3 DNA is TGTGCTAGTGGTTTGGTACGGGCAGATCTCCACTTT.

This clonotype was counted only a few times. V and J are TRBV9 and TRBJ2-5; possibly TRBD2 for D (6 bases). The length of the CDR3 is 14 residues. The germline V and J ends were trimmed by 1 base and 5 bases, with 12 bases remaining between them. Germline CDR1 is SGDLS and CDR2 is YYNGEE. CDR3 in amino acids: CASSVYGGGETQYF. The DNA for the CDR3 is TGTGCCAGCAGCGTATATGGTGGGGGGGAGACCCAGTACTTC. Looking up the rest from reference TRBV9 and TRBJ2-5 gives the full variable domain: DSGVTQTPKHLITATGQRVTLRCSPRSGDLSVYWYQQSLDQGLQFLIQYYNGEERAKGNILERFSAQQFPDLHSELNLSSLELGDSALYFCASSVYGGGETQYFGPGTRLLVL.

This clonotype was recorded a few times. This chain uses TRBV27 with TRBJ1-6, with 7 bases that match TRBD1. The CDR3 is made up of 16 amino acids. V shed 7 bases and J 7 bases; nucleotides not matched to a gene: 13. Germline V gives CDR1 MNHEY, CDR2 SMNVEV (reference sequence). CDR3 loop: CASKGGTGLSNSPLHF. The CDR3, as DNA: TGTGCCAGCAAAGGGGGCACAGGGTTGTCGAATTCACCCCTCCACTTT.

V gene TRBV5-1 combines with J gene TRBJ2-5, with D possibly TRBD1 on 5 matching bases. The CDR3 length is 14 residues. Germline V gene data show CDR1 as SGHRS and CDR2 as YFSETQ. V was clipped by 4 bases and J by 5 bases, with 15 bases between them. The CDR3: CASSPGSRVETQYF. The CDR3 nucleotides are TGCGCCAGCAGCCCAGGAAGCAGGGTTGAGACCCAGTACTTC.